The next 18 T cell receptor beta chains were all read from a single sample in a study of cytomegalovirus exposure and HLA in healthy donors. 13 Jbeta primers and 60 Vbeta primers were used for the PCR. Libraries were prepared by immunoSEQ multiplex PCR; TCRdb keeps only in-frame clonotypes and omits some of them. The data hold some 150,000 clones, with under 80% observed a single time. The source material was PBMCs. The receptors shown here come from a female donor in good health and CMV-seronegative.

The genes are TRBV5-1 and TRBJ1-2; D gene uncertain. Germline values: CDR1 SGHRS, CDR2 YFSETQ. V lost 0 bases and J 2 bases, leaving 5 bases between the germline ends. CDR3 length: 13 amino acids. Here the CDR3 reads CASSLAENYGYTF. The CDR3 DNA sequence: TGCGCCAGCAGCTTGGCGGAGAACTATGGCTACACCTTC.

The CDR3 is CASSPGLGGESTDTQYF. CDR3 coding DNA: TGTGCCAGCTCACCAGGGTTGGGCGGGGAGAGCACAGATACGCAGTATTTT. The rearrangement links TRBV18 to TRBJ2-3; D may be TRBD2 (6 bases). The germline V gene has CDR1 KGHSH and CDR2 LQKENI. V shed 2 bases and J shed 0 bases, with 15 bases lying between them. The CDR3 spans 17 residues.

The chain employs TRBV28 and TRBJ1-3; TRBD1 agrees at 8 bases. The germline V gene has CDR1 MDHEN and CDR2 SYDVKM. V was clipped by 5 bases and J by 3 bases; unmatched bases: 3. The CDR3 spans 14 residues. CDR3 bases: TGTGCCAGCAGTCCAGGGACAGGTGGAAACACCATATATTTT. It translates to CASSPGTGGNTIYF.

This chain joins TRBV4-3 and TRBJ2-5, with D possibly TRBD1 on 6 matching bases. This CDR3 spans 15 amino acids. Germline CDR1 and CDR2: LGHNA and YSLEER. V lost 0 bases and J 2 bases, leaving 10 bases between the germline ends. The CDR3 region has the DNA TGCGCCAGCAGCCAAGATTGGGGACAACAAGAGACCCAGTACTTC. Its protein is CASSQDWGQQETQYF.

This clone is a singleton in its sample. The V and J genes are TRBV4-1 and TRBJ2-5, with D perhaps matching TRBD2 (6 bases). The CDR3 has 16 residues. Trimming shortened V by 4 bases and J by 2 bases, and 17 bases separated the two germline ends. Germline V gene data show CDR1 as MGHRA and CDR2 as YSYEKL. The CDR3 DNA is TGCGCCAGCAGCCCAAGTAGGTGGGGGGAACAAGAGACCCAGTACTTC. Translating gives CASSPSRWGEQETQYF.

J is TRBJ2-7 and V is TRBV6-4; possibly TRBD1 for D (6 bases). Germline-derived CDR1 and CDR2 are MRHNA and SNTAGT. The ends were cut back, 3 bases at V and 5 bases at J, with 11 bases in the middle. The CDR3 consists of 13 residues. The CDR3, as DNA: TGTGCCAGCAGTGAGGGCTGGGGGCACGAGCAGTACTTC. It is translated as CASSEGWGHEQYF.

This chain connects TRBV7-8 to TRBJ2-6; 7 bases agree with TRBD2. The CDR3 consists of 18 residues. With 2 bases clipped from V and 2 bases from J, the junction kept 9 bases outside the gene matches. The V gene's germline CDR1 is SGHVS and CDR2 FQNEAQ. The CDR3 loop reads CASSLSLGGRTGANVLTF. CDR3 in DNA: TGTGCCAGCAGCTTATCTTTGGGGGGGAGGACTGGGGCCAACGTCCTGACTTTC.

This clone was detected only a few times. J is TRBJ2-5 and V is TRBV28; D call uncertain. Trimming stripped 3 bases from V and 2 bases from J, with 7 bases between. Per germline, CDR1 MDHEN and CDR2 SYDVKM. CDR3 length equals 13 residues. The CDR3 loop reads CASSLGRQETQYF. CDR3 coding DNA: TGTGCCAGCAGTTTGGGCAGGCAAGAGACCCAGTACTTC.

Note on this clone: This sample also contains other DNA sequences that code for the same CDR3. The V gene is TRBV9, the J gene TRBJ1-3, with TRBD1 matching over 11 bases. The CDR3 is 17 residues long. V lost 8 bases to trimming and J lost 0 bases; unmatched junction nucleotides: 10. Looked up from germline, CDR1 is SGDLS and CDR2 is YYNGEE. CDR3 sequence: CASSVGTGGNSGNTIYF. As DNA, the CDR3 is TGTGCCAGTTCAGTAGGGACAGGGGGTAACTCTGGAAACACCATATATTTT.

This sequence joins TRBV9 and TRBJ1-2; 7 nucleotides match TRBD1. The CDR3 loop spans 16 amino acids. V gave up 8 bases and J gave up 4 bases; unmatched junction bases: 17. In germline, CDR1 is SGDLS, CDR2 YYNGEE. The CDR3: CASGDHPGQPVYGYTF. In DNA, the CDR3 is TGTGCCAGTGGGGACCATCCGGGACAGCCCGTCTATGGCTACACCTTC. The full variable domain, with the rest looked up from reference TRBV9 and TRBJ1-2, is DSGVTQTPKHLITATGQRVTLRCSPRSGDLSVYWYQQSLDQGLQFLIQYYNGEERAKGNILERFSAQQFPDLHSELNLSSLELGDSALYFCASGDHPGQPVYGYTFGSGTRLTVV.

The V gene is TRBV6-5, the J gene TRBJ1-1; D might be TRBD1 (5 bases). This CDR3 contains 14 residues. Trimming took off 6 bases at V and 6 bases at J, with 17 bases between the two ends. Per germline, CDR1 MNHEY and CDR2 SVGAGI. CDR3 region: CASSKGFVRAEAFF. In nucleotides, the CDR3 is TGTGCCAGCAGCAAGGGGTTTGTTCGCGCTGAAGCTTTCTTT.

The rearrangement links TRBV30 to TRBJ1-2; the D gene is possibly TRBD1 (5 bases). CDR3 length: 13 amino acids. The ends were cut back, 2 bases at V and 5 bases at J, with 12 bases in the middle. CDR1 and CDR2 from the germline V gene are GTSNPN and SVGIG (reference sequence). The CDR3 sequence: CAWSKGRDYGYTF. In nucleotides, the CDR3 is TGTGCCTGGAGTAAGGGGAGGGATTATGGCTACACCTTC.

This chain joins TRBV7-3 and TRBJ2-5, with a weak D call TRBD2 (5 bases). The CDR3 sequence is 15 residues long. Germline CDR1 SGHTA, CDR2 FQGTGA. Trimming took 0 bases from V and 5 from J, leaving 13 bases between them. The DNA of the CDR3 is TGTGCCAGCAGCTTAACCCCTAGCTCTATGGAGACCCAGTACTTC. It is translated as CASSLTPSSMETQYF.

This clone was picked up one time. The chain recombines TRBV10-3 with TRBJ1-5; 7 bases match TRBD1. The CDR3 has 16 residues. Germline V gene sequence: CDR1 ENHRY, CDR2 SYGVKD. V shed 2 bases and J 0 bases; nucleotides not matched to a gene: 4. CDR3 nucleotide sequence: TGTGCCATCAGTGAGCACGGGACAGATAGCAATCAGCCCCAGCATTTT. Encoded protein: CAISEHGTDSNQPQHF.

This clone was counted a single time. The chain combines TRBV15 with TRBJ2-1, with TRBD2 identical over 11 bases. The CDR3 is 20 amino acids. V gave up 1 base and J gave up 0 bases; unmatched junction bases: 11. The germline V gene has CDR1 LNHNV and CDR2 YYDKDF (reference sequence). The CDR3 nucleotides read TGTGCCACCAGCAGAGCCTCTAGCGGGAGGTCCGGGAACTCCTACAATGAGCAGTTCTTC. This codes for CATSRASSGRSGNSYNEQFF.

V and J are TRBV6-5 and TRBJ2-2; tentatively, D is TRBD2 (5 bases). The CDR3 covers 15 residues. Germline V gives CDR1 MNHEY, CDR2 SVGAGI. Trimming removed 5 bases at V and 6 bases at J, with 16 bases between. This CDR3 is CASSRDPGEPGELFF. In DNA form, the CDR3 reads TGTGCCAGCAGTCGAGACCCCGGGGAACCCGGGGAGCTGTTTTTT.

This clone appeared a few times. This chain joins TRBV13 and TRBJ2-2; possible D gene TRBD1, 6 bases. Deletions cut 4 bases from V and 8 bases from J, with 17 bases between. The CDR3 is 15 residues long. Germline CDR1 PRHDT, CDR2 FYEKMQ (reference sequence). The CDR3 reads CASSWGLTELGELFF. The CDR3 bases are TGTGCCAGCAGCTGGGGGCTGACGGAGTTAGGGGAGCTGTTTTTT.

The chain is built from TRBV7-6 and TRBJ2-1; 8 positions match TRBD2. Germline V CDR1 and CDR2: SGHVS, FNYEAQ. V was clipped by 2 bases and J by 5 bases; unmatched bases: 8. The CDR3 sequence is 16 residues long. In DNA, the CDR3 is TGTGCCAGCAGCTTAAGGTCGGCTAGCGGGCACAATGAGCAGTTCTTC. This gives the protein CASSLRSASGHNEQFF. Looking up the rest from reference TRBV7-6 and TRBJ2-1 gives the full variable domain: GAGVSQSPRYKVTKRGQDVALRCDPISGHVSLYWYRQALGQGPEFLTYFNYEAQQDKSGLPNDRFSAERPEGSISTLTIQRTEQRDSAMYRCASSLRSASGHNEQFFGPGTRLTVL.